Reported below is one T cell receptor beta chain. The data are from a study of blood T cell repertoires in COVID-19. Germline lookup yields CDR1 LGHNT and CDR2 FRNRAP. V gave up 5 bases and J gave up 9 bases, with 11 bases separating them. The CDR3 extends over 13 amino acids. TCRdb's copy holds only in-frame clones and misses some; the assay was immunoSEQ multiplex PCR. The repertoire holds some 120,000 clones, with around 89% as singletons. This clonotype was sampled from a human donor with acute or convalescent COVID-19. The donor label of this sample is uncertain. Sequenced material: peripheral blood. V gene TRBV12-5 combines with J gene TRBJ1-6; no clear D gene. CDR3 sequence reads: CASGETEGSPLHF. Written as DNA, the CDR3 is TGTGCTAGTGGTGAAACAGAAGGTTCACCCCTCCACTTT.